Given below is one T cell receptor (beta chain) in context. Its antigen is not known. The sample originates from a study of shared clonotypes between healthy human individuals. On the study more broadly: Used for every donor were three CD4 naive, three CD4 memory, two CD8 naive and one CD8 memory plate.

Data came from immunoSEQ multiplex PCR; TCRdb stores just in-frame clones and leaves some out. Of some 2,500,000 clones listed, 93% are singletons. Overall study findings and caveats: Read depth was anticipated to influence clonotype sharing among donors.

Looked up from germline, CDR1 is SGHAT and CDR2 is FQNNGV. This CDR3 spans 12 amino acids. V gave up 1 base and J gave up 8 bases, with 5 bases separating them. Sequencing used naive CD4+ T cells from PBMCs. Subset: CD45RA+ positively selected. The V call is TRBV11-2, the J call TRBJ1-4; no firm D call. This receptor was taken from a man aged 18 to 30 in good health. Some clones in this sample may be carry-over from other donors' samples. CDR3 sequence (DNA): TGTGCCAGCAGCTTAGTAGACGAAAAACTGTTTTTT. The encoded protein is CASSLVDEKLFF.